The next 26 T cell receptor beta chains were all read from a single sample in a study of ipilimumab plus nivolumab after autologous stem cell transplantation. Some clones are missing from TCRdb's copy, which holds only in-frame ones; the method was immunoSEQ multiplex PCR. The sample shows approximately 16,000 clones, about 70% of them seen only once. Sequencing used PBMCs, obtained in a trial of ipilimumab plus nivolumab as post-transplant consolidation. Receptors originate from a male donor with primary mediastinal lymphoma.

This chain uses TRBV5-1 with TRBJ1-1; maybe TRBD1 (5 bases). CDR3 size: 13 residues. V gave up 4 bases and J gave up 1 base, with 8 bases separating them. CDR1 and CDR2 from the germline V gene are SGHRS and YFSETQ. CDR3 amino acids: CASSTGGNTEAFF. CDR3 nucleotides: TGCGCCAGCAGCACCGGGGGGAACACTGAAGCTTTCTTT.

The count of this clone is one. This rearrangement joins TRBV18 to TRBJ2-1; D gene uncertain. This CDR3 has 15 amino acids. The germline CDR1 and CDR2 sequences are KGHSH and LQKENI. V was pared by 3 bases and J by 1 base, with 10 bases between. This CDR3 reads CASSPESGSYNEQFF. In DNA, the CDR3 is TGTGCCAGCTCACCTGAGTCGGGTTCCTACAATGAGCAGTTCTTC.

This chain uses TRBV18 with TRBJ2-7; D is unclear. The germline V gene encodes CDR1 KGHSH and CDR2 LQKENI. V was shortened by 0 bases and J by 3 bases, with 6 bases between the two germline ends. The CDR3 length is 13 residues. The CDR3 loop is CASSPPSLYEQYF. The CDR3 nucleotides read TGTGCCAGCTCACCACCGTCTCTCTACGAGCAGTACTTC.

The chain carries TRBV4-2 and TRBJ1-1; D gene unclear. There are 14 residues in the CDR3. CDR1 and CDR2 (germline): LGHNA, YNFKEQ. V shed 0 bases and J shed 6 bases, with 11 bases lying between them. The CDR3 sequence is CASSQDQEIAEAFF. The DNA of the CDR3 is TGTGCCAGCAGCCAAGATCAGGAGATCGCTGAAGCTTTCTTT.

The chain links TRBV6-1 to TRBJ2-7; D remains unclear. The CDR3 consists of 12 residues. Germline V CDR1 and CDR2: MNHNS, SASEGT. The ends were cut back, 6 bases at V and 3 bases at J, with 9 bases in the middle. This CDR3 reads CASSAVLYEQYF. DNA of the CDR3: TGTGCCAGCAGCGCGGTCCTCTACGAGCAGTACTTC.

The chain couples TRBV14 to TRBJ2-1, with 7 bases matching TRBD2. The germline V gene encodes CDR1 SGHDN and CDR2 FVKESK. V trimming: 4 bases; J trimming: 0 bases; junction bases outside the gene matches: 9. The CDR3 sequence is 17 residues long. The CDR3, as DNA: TGTGCCAGCAGCCCGATGGGGAGCGGGGCCTCCTACAATGAGCAGTTCTTC. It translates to CASSPMGSGASYNEQFF.

The CDR3 region is CASSVGVNNEQFF. For the CDR3, the DNA is TGTGCCAGCAGCGTCGGGGTAAACAATGAGCAGTTCTTC. The chain recombines TRBV7-2 with TRBJ2-1, with a possible D match to TRBD2 (5 bases). V lost 5 bases and J lost 5, with 10 bases in between. The CDR3 is made up of 13 amino acids. Looked up from germline, CDR1 is SGHTA and CDR2 is FQGNSA.

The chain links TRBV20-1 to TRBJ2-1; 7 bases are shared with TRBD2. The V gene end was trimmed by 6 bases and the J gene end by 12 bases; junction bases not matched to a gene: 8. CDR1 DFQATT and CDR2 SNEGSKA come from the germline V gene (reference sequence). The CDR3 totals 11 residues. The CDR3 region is CSARTGTMQFF. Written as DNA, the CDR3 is TGCAGTGCGCGGACCGGGACTATGCAGTTCTTC.

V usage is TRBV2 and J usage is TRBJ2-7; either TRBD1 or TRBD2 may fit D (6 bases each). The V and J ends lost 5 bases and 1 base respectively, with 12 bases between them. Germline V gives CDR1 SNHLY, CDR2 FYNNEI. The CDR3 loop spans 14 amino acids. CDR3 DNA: TGTGCCAGCAGTAGGGGGGCACCTTCCTACGAGCAGTACTTC. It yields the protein CASSRGAPSYEQYF.

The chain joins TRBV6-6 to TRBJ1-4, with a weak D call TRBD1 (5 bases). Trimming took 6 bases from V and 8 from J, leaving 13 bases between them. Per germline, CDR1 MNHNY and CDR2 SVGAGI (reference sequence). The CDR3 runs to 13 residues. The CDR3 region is CASRRTLTEKLFF. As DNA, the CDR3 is TGTGCCAGCAGGAGGACATTGACGGAAAAACTGTTTTTT.

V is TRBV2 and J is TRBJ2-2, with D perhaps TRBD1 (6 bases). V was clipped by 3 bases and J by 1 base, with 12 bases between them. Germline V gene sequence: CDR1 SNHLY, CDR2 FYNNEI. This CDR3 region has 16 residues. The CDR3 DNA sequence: TGTGCCAGCAGTGACCTCGGGACATTGAACACCGGGGAGCTGTTTTTT. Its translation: CASSDLGTLNTGELFF.

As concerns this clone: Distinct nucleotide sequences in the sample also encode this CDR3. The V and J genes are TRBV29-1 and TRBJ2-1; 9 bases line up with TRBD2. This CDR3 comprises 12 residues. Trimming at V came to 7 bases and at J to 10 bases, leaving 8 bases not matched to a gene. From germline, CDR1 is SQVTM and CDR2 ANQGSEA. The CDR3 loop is CSARGGGGEQFF. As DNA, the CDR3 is TGCAGCGCGCGGGGCGGGGGGGGCGAGCAGTTCTTC.

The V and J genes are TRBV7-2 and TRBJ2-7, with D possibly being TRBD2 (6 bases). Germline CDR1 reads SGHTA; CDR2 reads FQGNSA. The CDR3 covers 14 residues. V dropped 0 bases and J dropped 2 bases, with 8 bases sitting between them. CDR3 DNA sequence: TGTGCCAGCAGCTTAGCCGGGGGACCCTACGAGCAGTACTTC. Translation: CASSLAGGPYEQYF.

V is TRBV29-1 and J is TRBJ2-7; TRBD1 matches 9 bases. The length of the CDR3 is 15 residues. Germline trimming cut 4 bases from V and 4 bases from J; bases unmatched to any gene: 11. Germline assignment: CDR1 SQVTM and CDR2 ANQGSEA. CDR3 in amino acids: CSVVTTGGQWYEQYF. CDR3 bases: TGCAGCGTTGTAACTACAGGGGGCCAGTGGTACGAGCAGTACTTC.

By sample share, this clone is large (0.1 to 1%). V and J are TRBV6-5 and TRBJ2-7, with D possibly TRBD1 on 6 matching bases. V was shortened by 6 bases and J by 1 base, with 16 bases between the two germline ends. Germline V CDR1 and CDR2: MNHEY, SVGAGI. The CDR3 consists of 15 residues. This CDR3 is CASSSYRDTSYEQYF. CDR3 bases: TGTGCCAGCAGCTCATACCGGGACACATCCTACGAGCAGTACTTC.

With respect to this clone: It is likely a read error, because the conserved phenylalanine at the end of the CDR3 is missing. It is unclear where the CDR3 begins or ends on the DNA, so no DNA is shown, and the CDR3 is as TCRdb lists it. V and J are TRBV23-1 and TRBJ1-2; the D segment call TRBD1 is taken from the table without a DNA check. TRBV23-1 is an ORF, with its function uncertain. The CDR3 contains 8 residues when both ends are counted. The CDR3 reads CASGLHFS.

In nucleotides, the CDR3 is TGTGCCAGCAGTTTAATCGCAGGGAATGCCAAAAACATTCAGTACTTC. Residues: CASSLIAGNAKNIQYF. This chain connects TRBV27 to TRBJ2-4; D is possibly TRBD1 (5 bases). Germline lookup yields CDR1 MNHEY and CDR2 SMNVEV (reference sequence). This CDR3 comprises 16 residues. Trimming shortened V by 2 bases and J by 1 base, and 12 bases separated the two germline ends.

The CDR3 loop reads CATSRDVGQGFPEAFF. CDR3 sequence (DNA): TGTGCCACCAGCAGAGATGTGGGACAGGGTTTCCCTGAAGCTTTCTTT. The chain uses TRBV15 and TRBJ1-1; 9 bases line up with TRBD1. V lost 0 bases and J lost 6; bases outside the gene matches: 8. The CDR3 is 16 residues long. Germline V gene lookup returns CDR1 LNHNV and CDR2 YYDKDF (reference sequence).

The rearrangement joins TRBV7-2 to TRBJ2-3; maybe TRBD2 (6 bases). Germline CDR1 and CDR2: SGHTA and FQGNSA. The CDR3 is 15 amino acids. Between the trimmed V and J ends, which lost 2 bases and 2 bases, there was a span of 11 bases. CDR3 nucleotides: TGTGCCAGCAGCTTACGCTCGGGGGTCACAGATACGCAGTATTTT. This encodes CASSLRSGVTDTQYF.

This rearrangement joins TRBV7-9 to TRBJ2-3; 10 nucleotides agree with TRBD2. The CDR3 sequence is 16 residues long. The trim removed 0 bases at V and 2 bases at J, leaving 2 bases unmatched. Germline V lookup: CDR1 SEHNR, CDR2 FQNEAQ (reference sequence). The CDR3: CASSLASGGHTDTQYF. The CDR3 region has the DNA TGTGCCAGCAGCTTAGCTAGCGGGGGGCACACAGATACGCAGTATTTT.

CDR3: CASSRRDRDTGELFF. Written as DNA, the CDR3 is TGTGCCAGCAGCCGTCGGGACAGAGACACCGGGGAGCTGTTTTTT. This chain connects TRBV28 to TRBJ2-2, with 7 bases matching TRBD1. Germline lookup yields CDR1 MDHEN and CDR2 SYDVKM. Trimming at V came to 6 bases and at J to 3 bases, leaving 7 bases not matched to a gene. CDR3 length: 15 residues.

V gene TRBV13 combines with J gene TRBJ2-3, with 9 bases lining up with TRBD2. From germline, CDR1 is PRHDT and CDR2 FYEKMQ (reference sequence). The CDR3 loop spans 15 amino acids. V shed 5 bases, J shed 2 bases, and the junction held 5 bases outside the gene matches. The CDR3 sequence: CASSTRLAATDTQYF. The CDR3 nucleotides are TGTGCCAGCAGCACAAGACTAGCGGCCACAGATACGCAGTATTTT.

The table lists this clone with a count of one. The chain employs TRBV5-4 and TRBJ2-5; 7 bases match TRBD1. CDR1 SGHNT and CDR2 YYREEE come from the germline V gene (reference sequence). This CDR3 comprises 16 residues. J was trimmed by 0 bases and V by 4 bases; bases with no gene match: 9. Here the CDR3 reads CASSLGRTGYQETQYF. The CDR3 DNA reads TGTGCCAGCAGCCTAGGACGGACAGGATACCAAGAGACCCAGTACTTC.

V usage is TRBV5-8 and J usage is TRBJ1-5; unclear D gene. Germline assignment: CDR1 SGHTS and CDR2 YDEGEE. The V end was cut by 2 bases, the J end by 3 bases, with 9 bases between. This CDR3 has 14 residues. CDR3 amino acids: CASSFPWDNQPQHF. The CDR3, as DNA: TGTGCCAGCAGCTTTCCTTGGGACAATCAGCCCCAGCATTTT.

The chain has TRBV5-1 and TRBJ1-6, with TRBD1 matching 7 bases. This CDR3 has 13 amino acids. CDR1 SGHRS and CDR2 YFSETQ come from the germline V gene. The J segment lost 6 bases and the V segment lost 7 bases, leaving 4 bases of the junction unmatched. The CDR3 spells CASRTGGNSPLHF. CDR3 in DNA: TGCGCCAGCCGGACAGGAGGTAATTCACCCCTCCACTTT.

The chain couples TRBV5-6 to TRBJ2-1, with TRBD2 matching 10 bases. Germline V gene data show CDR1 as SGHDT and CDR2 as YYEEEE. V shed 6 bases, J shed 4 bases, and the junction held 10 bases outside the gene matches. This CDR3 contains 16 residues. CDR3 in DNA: TGTGCCAGCACCCTAGCGGGAGTTGAAAGATACAATGAGCAGTTCTTC. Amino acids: CASTLAGVERYNEQFF.